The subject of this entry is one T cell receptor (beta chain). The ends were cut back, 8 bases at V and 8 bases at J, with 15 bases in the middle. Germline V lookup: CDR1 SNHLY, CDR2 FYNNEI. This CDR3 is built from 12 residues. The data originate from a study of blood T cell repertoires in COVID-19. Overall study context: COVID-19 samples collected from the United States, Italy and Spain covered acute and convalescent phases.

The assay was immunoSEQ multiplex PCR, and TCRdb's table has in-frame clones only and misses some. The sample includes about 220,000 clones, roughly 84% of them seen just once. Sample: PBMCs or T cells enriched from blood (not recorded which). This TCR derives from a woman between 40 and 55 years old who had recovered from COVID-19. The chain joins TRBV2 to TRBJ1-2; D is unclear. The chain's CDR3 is CASRGGLGGYTF. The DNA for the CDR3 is TGTGCCAGCCGAGGAGGGTTGGGGGGCTACACCTTC.